These 4 T cell receptor beta chains share one sample of origin, sequenced in a study of beta chain features in type 1 diabetes. The study reverse transcribed the entire isolated RNA, so it sequenced expressed TCRB transcripts. The data were produced by immunoSEQ multiplex PCR, yet TCRdb's version contains in-frame clones alone and is incomplete. Of 850,000 to 900,000 clones in the sample, roughly a sixth were seen once. Sequencing was carried out using naive CD4+ T cells from blood. These receptors all stem from a woman between 18 and 29 years old in good health.

This chain uses TRBV7-9 with TRBJ2-2; D gene uncertain. Deletions cut 8 bases from V and 7 bases from J, with 8 bases between. The CDR3 spans 11 residues. CDR1 SEHNR and CDR2 FQNEAQ come from the germline V gene (reference sequence). CDR3 in DNA: TGTGCCAGCTTACGAGACGGGGAGCTGTTTTTT. This codes for CASLRDGELFF.

A few counts support this clone. This sample includes further DNA sequences coding for the same CDR3. This chain links TRBV5-6 with TRBJ1-2; 7 nucleotides align to TRBD1. There are 13 residues in the CDR3. Germline V CDR1 and CDR2: SGHDT, YYEEEE. V trimming: 0 bases; J trimming: 8 bases; junction bases outside the gene matches: 4. The chain's CDR3 is CASSLAGGGGYTF. CDR3 DNA sequence: TGTGCCAGCAGCTTGGCAGGGGGTGGAGGCTACACCTTC.

This clone was detected a few times. V usage is TRBV23-1 and J usage is TRBJ1-2, with TRBD1 identical over 7 bases. TRBV23-1 is labeled an ORF, and its function is uncertain. The CDR3 consists of 16 residues. V dropped 4 bases and J dropped 3; count of bases not matched to a gene: 11. The CDR3 reads CASSRPFGGTDYGYTF. As DNA, the CDR3 is TGCGCCAGCAGTCGCCCGTTCGGCGGGACAGACTATGGCTACACCTTC.

The V and J genes are TRBV5-1 and TRBJ2-3; 9 positions match TRBD2. This CDR3 has 18 residues. Germline V gene sequence: CDR1 SGHRS, CDR2 YFSETQ. Trimming cost V 4 bases and J 3 bases; bases outside gene matches: 15. DNA for the CDR3: TGCGCCAGCAGCCACCGGCCGGGACTAGCTGGCCGTACAGATACGCAGTATTTT. Protein product: CASSHRPGLAGRTDTQYF.